These 29 T cell receptor beta chains were sequenced from one sample in a study of T cell repertoires in cytomegalovirus infection. TCRdb used MiXCR to reprocess the reads, holding one entry per CDR3 protein. The data contain a few hundred thousand distinct CDR3 sequences, over 8% of them singletons. The sequenced material came from PBMCs. The receptors shown here come from a human donor in good health (CMV status not recorded). Some clones in this sample may be carry-over from other donors' samples.

This clonotype was observed many times. V is TRBV11-2 and J is TRBJ2-5; D is perhaps TRBD2 (5 bases). Germline lookup yields CDR1 SGHAT and CDR2 FQNNGV. V gave up 5 bases and J gave up 2 bases, with 18 bases separating them. The CDR3 totals 16 residues. The CDR3 bases are TGTGCCAGCAGCCACTACGTAGCGATTTCACAAGAGACCCAGTACTTC. Its translation: CASSHYVAISQETQYF.

This clonotype has a handful of counts. The CDR3 DNA is TGCAGTGCTGCAGACAGGGGCAAAAACTCCTACGAGCAGTACTTC. Residues: CSAADRGKNSYEQYF. This chain connects TRBV20-1 to TRBJ2-7; the match to TRBD1 covers 8 bases. This CDR3 is 15 amino acids long. Germline CDR1 reads DFQATT; CDR2 reads SNEGSKA (reference sequence). J was trimmed by 0 bases and V by 5 bases; bases with no gene match: 9.

In its sample, this clonotype was seen many times. The gene calls are TRBV4-2 and TRBJ1-5; 7 nucleotides agree with TRBD1. This CDR3 is built from 17 residues. Looked up from germline, CDR1 is LGHNA and CDR2 is YNFKEQ. V was pared by 0 bases and J by 0 bases, with 5 bases of the junction left unmatched. This CDR3 reads CASSQDLQGYSNQPQHF. The CDR3 DNA reads as TGTGCCAGCAGCCAAGACCTACAGGGGTATAGCAATCAGCCCCAGCATTTT.

This clonotype was picked up a small number of times. The rearrangement links TRBV7-2 to TRBJ2-7, with D possibly matching TRBD1 (5 bases). With 1 base removed from V and 0 bases from J, the gap between germline ends came to 13 bases. The CDR3 loop spans 16 amino acids. The V gene's germline CDR1 is SGHTA and CDR2 FQGNSA. CDR3 in DNA: TGTGCCAGCAGCTTAGGGTCTCAGGGATTCTCCTACGAGCAGTACTTC. This translates into CASSLGSQGFSYEQYF.

This clonotype was seen ten or more times. This chain links TRBV7-8 with TRBJ2-1; tentatively, D is TRBD1 (5 bases). This CDR3 has 16 amino acids. The ends were cut back, 0 bases at V and 4 bases at J, with 13 bases in the middle. Germline V gives CDR1 SGHVS, CDR2 FQNEAQ. CDR3 loop: CASSLAAGITYNEQFF. In nucleotides, the CDR3 is TGTGCCAGCAGCTTAGCGGCAGGGATTACGTACAATGAGCAGTTCTTC.

This clonotype was seen many times. The V call is TRBV12-3 or TRBV12-4, the J call TRBJ2-3; maybe TRBD1 (6 bases). Trimming stripped 3 bases from V and 0 bases from J, with 7 bases between. This CDR3 region has 14 residues. CDR3 in amino acids: CASSFDRSTDTQYF. The CDR3, as DNA: TGTGCCAGCAGTTTCGACAGGAGCACAGATACGCAGTATTTT.

Details on this clonotype: Just one base apart from a much larger clone, this may be a read error. The V call is TRBV7-9, the J call TRBJ2-2; D is perhaps TRBD2 (6 bases). Germline-derived CDR1 and CDR2 are SEHNR and FQNEAQ (reference sequence). The CDR3 runs to 13 residues. Trimming removed 7 bases at V and 6 bases at J, with 12 bases between. CDR3: CASNGGEAGELFF. CDR3 in DNA: TGTGCCAGCAACGGGGGAGAGGCCGGGGAGCTGTTTTTT. Full variable domain (outside the CDR3, taken from reference TRBV7-9 and TRBJ2-2): DTGVSQNPRHKITKRGQNVTFRCDPISEHNRLYWYRQTLGQGPEFLTYFQNEAQLEKSRLLSDRFSAERPKGSFSTLEIQRTEQGDSAMYLCASNGGEAGELFFGEGSRLTVL.

The chain has TRBV4-1 and TRBJ1-1; TRBD1 agrees at 8 bases. Germline loops: CDR1 MGHRA, CDR2 YSYEKL. The CDR3 consists of 16 residues. The trim removed 1 base at V and 3 bases at J, leaving 7 bases unmatched. CDR3 loop: CASSQGDRGGDTEAFF. The DNA of the CDR3 is TGCGCCAGCAGCCAAGGTGACAGGGGAGGGGACACTGAAGCTTTCTTT.

This clonotype was seen ten or more times. The J gene is TRBJ2-2, the V gene TRBV7-2, with D perhaps matching TRBD1 or TRBD2 (6 bases each). This CDR3 contains 13 residues. Germline assignment: CDR1 SGHTA and CDR2 FQGNSA. Trimming stripped 6 bases from V and 5 bases from J, with 10 bases between. The CDR3 sequence: CASSWGATGELFF. The DNA of the CDR3 is TGTGCCAGCAGTTGGGGGGCTACCGGGGAGCTGTTTTTT.

V is TRBV5-1 and J is TRBJ2-1, with TRBD2 matching over 8 bases. Germline CDR1 is SGHRS and CDR2 is YFSETQ. Germline trimming cut 4 bases from V and 6 bases from J; bases unmatched to any gene: 9. CDR3 size: 15 residues. CDR3 bases: TGCGCCAGCAGCACCTCTAGCGGGCCAGCCAATGAGCAGTTCTTC. It codes for CASSTSSGPANEQFF.

The sample holds many counts of this clonotype. The gene calls are TRBV6-2 or TRBV6-3 and TRBJ2-7; a weak D match, TRBD1 (6 bases). This CDR3 comprises 13 residues. Trimming removed 4 bases at V and 4 bases at J, with 11 bases between. From germline, CDR1 is MNHEY and CDR2 SVGEGT. CDR3 region: CASSSTGSYEQYF. The CDR3 DNA follows: TGTGCCAGCAGTTCGACAGGTTCTTACGAGCAGTACTTC.

This clonotype came up many times. The chain is built from TRBV7-2 and TRBJ2-5; D is unresolved. The germline V gene encodes CDR1 SGHTA and CDR2 FQGNSA. With 1 base removed from V and 0 bases from J, the gap between germline ends came to 9 bases. The length of the CDR3 is 15 residues. CDR3 amino acids: CASSLDRNNQETQYF. The CDR3 DNA follows: TGTGCCAGCAGCTTAGATAGGAACAACCAAGAGACCCAGTACTTC.

This clonotype turned up a few times. This chain links TRBV28 with TRBJ1-2, with TRBD1 matching over 7 bases. The CDR3 is 13 amino acids. J lost 4 bases, V lost 5 bases, and 4 bases had no gene match. Germline lookup yields CDR1 MDHEN and CDR2 SYDVKM. The CDR3 nucleotides are TGTGCCAGCAGTACAGGGGTTAGCTATGGCTACACCTTC. It codes for CASSTGVSYGYTF.

The V call is TRBV20-1, the J call TRBJ1-2; no firm D call. This CDR3 has 14 amino acids. V lost 3 bases, J lost 7 bases, and 18 bases lay in between. CDR1 and CDR2 (germline): DFQATT, SNEGSKA (reference sequence). The CDR3 nucleotides read TGCAGTGCTAGGGGAGACGGTTCTGGGTGTGGCTACACCTTC. Translation: CSARGDGSGCGYTF.

This clonotype was observed many times. This chain links TRBV7-2 with TRBJ1-2; tentative D call: TRBD1 (6 bases). V was cut by 5 bases and J by 3 bases, with 16 bases left in between. CDR3 length: 15 residues. Germline assignment: CDR1 SGHTA and CDR2 FQGNSA. The CDR3 region is CASSAPTGDDYGYTF. CDR3 coding DNA: TGTGCCAGCAGCGCGCCGACAGGAGACGACTATGGCTACACCTTC.

This clonotype showed up many times. The chain recombines TRBV11-2 with TRBJ2-5, with D perhaps matching TRBD2 (5 bases). Trimming took off 3 bases at V and 2 bases at J, with 13 bases between the two ends. Germline V gives CDR1 SGHAT, CDR2 FQNNGV. This CDR3 comprises 15 residues. In nucleotides, the CDR3 is TGTGCCAGCAGCTTGGTTCGAGGGAGACAAGAGACCCAGTACTTC. Encoded protein: CASSLVRGRQETQYF.

This clonotype was picked up many times. This sequence joins TRBV7-2 and TRBJ2-5; maybe TRBD1 (6 bases). Germline CDR1 and CDR2: SGHTA and FQGNSA. V was clipped by 4 bases and J by 1 base, with 10 bases between them. This CDR3 region has 14 residues. CDR3 in amino acids: CASSSGQIQETQYF. The CDR3 bases are TGTGCCAGCAGCTCGGGACAAATCCAAGAGACCCAGTACTTC. Supplemented by reference TRBV7-2 and TRBJ2-5, the full variable domain reads GAGVSQSPSNKVTEKGKDVELRCDPISGHTALYWYRQSLGQGLEFLIYFQGNSAPDKSGLPSDRFSAERTGGSVSTLTIQRTQQEDSAVYLCASSSGQIQETQYFGPGTRLLVL.

This clonotype was seen repeatedly, ten times or more. Here the CDR3 reads CASSLASAGIRFYEQYF. CDR3 in DNA: TGCGCCAGCAGCTTGGCATCCGCCGGGATCAGGTTCTACGAGCAGTACTTC. The V and J genes are TRBV5-1 and TRBJ2-7; maybe TRBD2 (5 bases). The germline CDR1 and CDR2 sequences are SGHRS and YFSETQ. The CDR3 length is 17 residues. The V gene lost 0 bases and the J gene lost 3 bases, with 19 bases spanning the gap.

The chain joins TRBV12-3 or TRBV12-4 to TRBJ1-1, with D unresolved. V lost 5 bases and J lost 1, with 5 bases in between. The CDR3 is 12 amino acids. The CDR3 DNA follows: TGTGCCAGCAGTATCAAGAACACTGAAGCTTTCTTT. Its translation is CASSIKNTEAFF.

This clonotype came up many times. V and J are TRBV7-2 and TRBJ2-7; possibly TRBD1 or TRBD2 for D (5 bases each). Germline CDR1 SGHTA, CDR2 FQGNSA. The germline V and J ends were trimmed by 6 bases and 2 bases, with 20 bases remaining between them. This CDR3 region has 16 residues. The DNA for the CDR3 is TGTGCCAGCAGTTTCCACGGGGCCCCGAGACCCTACGAGCAGTACTTC. This gives the protein CASSFHGAPRPYEQYF.

This clonotype was picked up many times. CDR3 sequence (DNA): TGTGCCAGCAGCTTAAATCCCCGGGGCTCGAACACTGAAGCTTTCTTT. It yields the protein CASSLNPRGSNTEAFF. This chain connects TRBV7-3 to TRBJ1-1; perhaps TRBD1 as D (5 bases). This CDR3 contains 16 residues. From germline, CDR1 is SGHTA and CDR2 FQGTGA. Trimming removed 1 base from V and 1 base from J, with 13 bases in between.

The chain carries TRBV14 and TRBJ2-3; 7 bases fit TRBD1. J lost 2 bases, V lost 4 bases, and 6 bases had no gene match. This CDR3 contains 15 residues. Germline V gene sequence: CDR1 SGHDN, CDR2 FVKESK. The CDR3: CASSPGQIHTDTQYF. CDR3 coding DNA: TGTGCCAGCAGCCCGGGACAGATTCACACAGATACGCAGTATTTT.

This clonotype has a handful of counts. The genes are TRBV20-1 and TRBJ2-5; D not resolved. The CDR3 has 12 amino acids. Germline values: CDR1 DFQATT, CDR2 SNEGSKA (reference sequence). The CDR3 DNA follows: TGCAGCATAACACCCAACCAAGAGACCCAGTACTTC. Its translation is CSITPNQETQYF.

This clonotype appeared many times. The V gene is TRBV29-1, the J gene TRBJ2-7; 8 bases are shared with TRBD1. The CDR3 has 14 residues. Germline V gene sequence: CDR1 SQVTM, CDR2 ANQGSEA. Trimming took 4 bases from V and 3 from J; bases not matched to a gene: 8. CDR3 sequence reads: CSVGPSTGGYEQYF. The CDR3 coding sequence is TGCAGCGTTGGCCCCTCTACAGGGGGCTACGAGCAGTACTTC.

This chain links TRBV6-6 with TRBJ2-5; D not resolved. The CDR3 totals 12 residues. Trimming left V 2 bases short and J 3 bases short, with 4 bases between. Germline CDR1 reads MNHNY; CDR2 reads SVGAGI (reference sequence). This CDR3 reads CASSYAEETQYF. The CDR3, as DNA: TGTGCCAGCAGTTACGCTGAAGAGACCCAGTACTTC.

This clonotype occurred a few times. The chain has TRBV7-2 and TRBJ1-3; TRBD1 matches 8 bases. The CDR3 runs to 16 residues. Losses at the gene ends were 1 base for V and 2 bases for J; bases not matched to a gene: 4. In germline, CDR1 is SGHTA, CDR2 FQGNSA. DNA of the CDR3: TGTGCCAGCAGCTTAGTTGGACAGGGCACTGGAAACACCATATATTTT. Its translation is CASSLVGQGTGNTIYF.

This chain joins TRBV19 and TRBJ2-3; 14 bases agree with TRBD2. The CDR3 length is 19 residues. Germline values: CDR1 LNHDA, CDR2 SQIVND (reference sequence). The ends lost 8 bases at V and 2 bases at J; junction bases unmatched: 15. CDR3 amino acids: CASYPGLAGDERTTDTQYF. In DNA form, the CDR3 reads TGTGCCAGTTACCCGGGACTAGCGGGAGACGAACGGACCACAGATACGCAGTATTTT. Together with reference TRBV19 and TRBJ2-3, the CDR3 gives the full variable domain: DGGITQSPKYLFRKEGQNVTLSCEQNLNHDAMYWYRQDPGQGLRLIYYSQIVNDFQKGDIAEGYSVSREKKESFPLTVTSAQKNPTAFYLCASYPGLAGDERTTDTQYFGPGTRLTVL.

This clonotype was detected many times. This chain links TRBV7-9 with TRBJ2-1, with TRBD2 matching 12 bases. The CDR3 runs 15 residues. Per germline, CDR1 SEHNR and CDR2 FQNEAQ (reference sequence). V dropped 4 bases and J dropped 9; count of bases not matched to a gene: 7. This CDR3 reads CASSSSSGRASEQFF. In DNA form, the CDR3 reads TGTGCCAGCAGCTCATCTAGCGGGAGGGCCTCTGAGCAGTTCTTC.

This clonotype was found many times. The chain is built from TRBV7-6 and TRBJ2-7, with D uncertain. Germline V gene lookup returns CDR1 SGHVS and CDR2 FNYEAQ. Trimming pared 1 base from V and 6 bases from J, leaving 7 bases between. CDR3 length: 12 amino acids. As DNA, the CDR3 is TGTGCCAGCAGCTTAGTGAAGGGCGAGCAGTACTTC. Amino acids: CASSLVKGEQYF.